The 21 T cell receptor beta chains below all came from one sample that was sequenced in a study of blood T cell repertoires in COVID-19. The protocol was immunoSEQ multiplex PCR, while the TCRdb copy is restricted to in-frame clones and leaves out a portion. The sample holds roughly 430,000 clones, around nine tenths seen once. The material sequenced was PBMCs or T cells enriched from blood (not recorded which). Receptors originate from a woman aged 18-29 years who had been exposed to COVID-19.

V usage is TRBV7-6 and J usage is TRBJ1-5; TRBD1 aligns across 7 bases. V shed 6 bases and J 6 bases; nucleotides not matched to a gene: 8. The germline V gene encodes CDR1 SGHVS and CDR2 FNYEAQ. The CDR3 totals 14 residues. CDR3 region: CASSPTGDSQPQHF. The CDR3 DNA follows: TGTGCCAGCAGTCCAACAGGGGACTCTCAGCCCCAGCATTTT.

The rearrangement links TRBV6-5 to TRBJ2-7, with 9 positions matching TRBD2. The CDR3 runs 14 residues. The ends lost 8 bases at V and 1 base at J; junction bases unmatched: 6. Germline CDR1 and CDR2: MNHEY and SVGAGI. The DNA of the CDR3 is TGTGCCAGCGCGCTAGCGGGAAGGTCCTACGAGCAGTACTTC. Encoded protein: CASALAGRSYEQYF.

The V call is TRBV10-3, the J call TRBJ1-1, with 7 bases matching TRBD1. Per germline, CDR1 ENHRY and CDR2 SYGVKD. The CDR3 covers 12 residues. V shed 10 bases, J shed 1 base, and the junction held 3 bases outside the gene matches. CDR3 sequence: CATNRGNTEAFF. The CDR3, as DNA: TGTGCCACGAACAGGGGGAACACTGAAGCTTTCTTT.

The chain recombines TRBV5-1 with TRBJ2-3; D possibly corresponds to TRBD2 (7 bases). Germline CDR1 SGHRS, CDR2 YFSETQ. This CDR3 is built from 15 residues. The V gene lost 4 bases and the J gene lost 3 bases, with 15 bases spanning the gap. CDR3 in DNA: TGCGCCAGCAGCCTTGGGGGGGCGCTTACAGATACGCAGTATTTT. Protein sequence: CASSLGGALTDTQYF.

The chain has TRBV10-3 and TRBJ2-5; 7 bases fit TRBD2. With V trimmed by 7 bases and J by 2 bases, 13 bases remained unmatched. The CDR3 contains 16 residues. The germline V gene encodes CDR1 ENHRY and CDR2 SYGVKD. CDR3 bases: TGTGCCATCAATCGCGGGGGTTGGATGGGGCAAGAGACCCAGTACTTC. Translated: CAINRGGWMGQETQYF.

The V call is TRBV9, the J call TRBJ1-2; the match to TRBD1 covers 10 bases. The V and J ends lost 2 bases and 7 bases, in that order; junction bases with no gene match: 2. Germline CDR1 is SGDLS and CDR2 is YYNGEE. This CDR3 spans 13 amino acids. CDR3 sequence (DNA): TGTGCCAGCAGCGTCGGGACAGGGGTTGGCTACACCTTC. Encoded protein: CASSVGTGVGYTF. Drawing the rest from reference TRBV9 and TRBJ1-2, the complete variable domain is DSGVTQTPKHLITATGQRVTLRCSPRSGDLSVYWYQQSLDQGLQFLIQYYNGEERAKGNILERFSAQQFPDLHSELNLSSLELGDSALYFCASSVGTGVGYTFGSGTRLTVV.

The V gene is TRBV28, the J gene TRBJ1-6, with D maybe TRBD1 (6 bases). Germline loops: CDR1 MDHEN, CDR2 SYDVKM. Trimming cost V 7 bases and J 6 bases, with 10 bases left between them. The CDR3 sequence is 13 residues long. The DNA of the CDR3 is TGTGCCAGCAAACAGGGTCGTAATTCACCCCTCCACTTT. Translated: CASKQGRNSPLHF.

The chain combines TRBV6-5 with TRBJ1-2; 9 nucleotides agree with TRBD1. The CDR3 extends over 13 amino acids. Germline loops: CDR1 MNHEY, CDR2 SVGAGI. Trimming removed 9 bases from V and 4 bases from J; junction bases left unmatched: 6. The CDR3 DNA sequence: TGTGCCAGTGGACAGGGGATAAGCTATGGCTACACCTTC. The encoded protein is CASGQGISYGYTF.

This clone was observed a handful of times. V gene TRBV4-3 combines with J gene TRBJ1-2; 7 positions agree with TRBD1. Trimming at V came to 4 bases and at J to 4 bases, leaving 9 bases not matched to a gene. There are 15 residues in the CDR3. The germline V gene has CDR1 LGHNA and CDR2 YSLEER. In DNA form, the CDR3 reads TGCGCCAGCAGCCCAGAAAGGACAGGCCTCTATGGCTACACCTTC. This codes for CASSPERTGLYGYTF.

The V and J genes are TRBV3-1 (or the pseudogene TRBV3-2) and TRBJ1-2; tentatively, D is TRBD1 (6 bases). V lost 3 bases and J 4 bases, leaving 12 bases between the germline ends. This CDR3 has 14 residues. Germline V gene sequence: CDR1 LGHDT, CDR2 YNNKEL (reference sequence). The chain's CDR3 is CASSHLGGPYGYTF. The DNA for the CDR3 is TGTGCCAGCAGCCACCTCGGGGGGCCCTATGGCTACACCTTC.

The rearrangement links TRBV28 to TRBJ2-7, with 9 nucleotides matching TRBD1. The V gene's germline CDR1 is MDHEN and CDR2 SYDVKM. This CDR3 has 14 residues. V was pared by 8 bases and J by 3 bases, with 8 bases of the junction left unmatched. The CDR3 bases are TGTGCCAGCCAACAACAGGGGGCGATCTACGAGCAGTACTTC. This gives the protein CASQQQGAIYEQYF.

This rearrangement joins TRBV2 to TRBJ1-3, with D perhaps TRBD1 (5 bases). The germline V gene encodes CDR1 SNHLY and CDR2 FYNNEI. Trimming removed 2 bases from V and 1 base from J, with 15 bases in between. The CDR3 runs 17 residues. CDR3: CASSEMGPRVSGNTIYF. The DNA for the CDR3 is TGTGCCAGCAGTGAAATGGGGCCCAGGGTGTCTGGAAACACCATATATTTT. The complete variable domain, with remaining parts taken from reference TRBV2 and TRBJ1-3, reads EPEVTQTPSHQVTQMGQEVILRCVPISNHLYFYWYRQILGQKVEFLVSFYNNEISEKSEIFDDQFSVERPDGSNFTLKIRSTKLEDSAMYFCASSEMGPRVSGNTIYFGEGSWLTVV.

This clone appeared once. The V and J genes are TRBV5-5 and TRBJ2-3, with 8 bases aligning to TRBD2. Germline loops: CDR1 SGHKS, CDR2 YYEKEE (reference sequence). The ends lost 3 bases at V and 4 bases at J; junction bases unmatched: 7. The CDR3 runs to 15 residues. The CDR3 sequence: CASSSRAGGPDTQYF. The CDR3 DNA sequence: TGTGCCAGCAGCTCGCGGGCGGGGGGCCCAGATACGCAGTATTTT.

The V gene is TRBV6-5, the J gene TRBJ2-7; tentatively, D is TRBD2 (7 bases). Trimming left V 8 bases short and J 5 bases short, with 19 bases between. The CDR3 length is 14 residues. Germline V gene sequence: CDR1 MNHEY, CDR2 SVGAGI. The CDR3 DNA follows: TGTGCCAGCGGAGAGGGGGGGGCTCGGGACGAGCAGTACTTC. This encodes CASGEGGARDEQYF.

The chain carries TRBV4-1 and TRBJ2-5; 8 bases map to TRBD2. This CDR3 spans 14 amino acids. After removal of 4 bases from V and 5 bases from J, the junction contained 6 bases not matched to a gene. The germline V gene has CDR1 MGHRA and CDR2 YSYEKL. CDR3 nucleotide sequence: TGCGCCAGCAGCCGAGAGCGGGAGAGGGAGACCCAGTACTTC. It is translated as CASSRERERETQYF.

This sequence joins TRBV28 and TRBJ2-5; perhaps TRBD2 as D (6 bases). Germline V gene sequence: CDR1 MDHEN, CDR2 SYDVKM. This CDR3 contains 14 residues. The V and J ends lost 5 bases and 5 bases respectively, with 15 bases between them. The CDR3 region has the DNA TGTGCCAGCAGTCTCCGGGACTTTGGGGAGACCCAGTACTTC. It specifies CASSLRDFGETQYF.

The chain is built from TRBV18 and TRBJ2-5, with 14 nucleotides matching TRBD2. The J segment lost 5 bases and the V segment lost 1 base, leaving 9 bases of the junction unmatched. This CDR3 has 18 residues. Germline CDR1 and CDR2: KGHSH and LQKENI. The chain's CDR3 is CASSPQMTSGGARETQYF. The CDR3 nucleotides are TGTGCCAGCTCACCACAAATGACTAGCGGGGGGGCCAGGGAGACCCAGTACTTC.

This clone was counted only a few times. The chain uses TRBV6-5 and TRBJ1-1; a possible D gene is TRBD1 (6 bases). This CDR3 spans 12 amino acids. CDR1 and CDR2 (germline): MNHEY, SVGAGI. Deletions cut 6 bases from V and 8 bases from J, with 13 bases between. CDR3 residues: CASSQMTGEAFF. The CDR3 DNA is TGTGCCAGCAGCCAAATGACAGGAGAAGCTTTCTTT.

V and J are TRBV9 and TRBJ2-1; D is undetermined. The germline V gene encodes CDR1 SGDLS and CDR2 YYNGEE. The CDR3 is made up of 15 amino acids. V gave up 4 bases and J gave up 0 bases, with 11 bases separating them. This chain's CDR3 is CASSPGLSSYNEQFF. DNA of the CDR3: TGTGCCAGCAGCCCGGGTCTGAGCTCCTACAATGAGCAGTTCTTC.

V usage is TRBV6-5 and J usage is TRBJ2-7; 9 nucleotides line up with TRBD2. CDR1 is MNHEY, CDR2 SVGAGI, per germline. This CDR3 is built from 15 residues. J lost 2 bases, V lost 0 bases, and 2 bases had no gene match. CDR3: CASSYSLAGTYEQYF. CDR3 in DNA: TGTGCCAGCAGTTACTCCCTAGCGGGGACCTACGAGCAGTACTTC.

The chain employs TRBV10-1 and TRBJ2-1, with 7 bases that match TRBD2. Germline values: CDR1 WNHNN, CDR2 SYGVQD (reference sequence). The V segment lost 2 bases and the J segment 0 bases; nucleotides outside the gene matches: 1. This CDR3 is built from 15 residues. The CDR3 DNA reads TGCGCCAGCAGTGAGGAGCGGGGCTCCTACAATGAGCAGTTCTTC. Its translation: CASSEERGSYNEQFF.